This record looks at one T cell receptor beta chain sequence and its context. Original analysis: How many nucleated cells were present was estimated from reference gene primer amplification. The assay was immunoSEQ multiplex PCR, and TCRdb's table has in-frame clones only and misses some. That table is the source of V, J and clone size, and D and trimming were worked out from the DNA. The table records some 300,000 clones, around 84% of them present only once. This record belongs to a study of blood T cell repertoires in COVID-19. Study-wide context: Acute-phase and convalescent COVID-19 samples originated in the United States, Italy and Spain. Sources were T cells, B-cell-depleted T cells, or PBMCs; the material itself was cDNA or gDNA.

This CDR3 is built from 16 residues. Sequencing input: peripheral blood. This TCR was sampled from a man aged 70 or older with acute or convalescent COVID-19. This chain connects TRBV12-1 to TRBJ1-2; the D call TRBD1 from the table was never checked on the DNA. TRBV12-1 is flagged as a pseudogene. CDR3 bases: TGTGCCAGCAGCCCACCGGGACAGGGCCTCCCCTATGGCTACACCTTC. This gives the protein CASSPPGQGLPYGYTF.